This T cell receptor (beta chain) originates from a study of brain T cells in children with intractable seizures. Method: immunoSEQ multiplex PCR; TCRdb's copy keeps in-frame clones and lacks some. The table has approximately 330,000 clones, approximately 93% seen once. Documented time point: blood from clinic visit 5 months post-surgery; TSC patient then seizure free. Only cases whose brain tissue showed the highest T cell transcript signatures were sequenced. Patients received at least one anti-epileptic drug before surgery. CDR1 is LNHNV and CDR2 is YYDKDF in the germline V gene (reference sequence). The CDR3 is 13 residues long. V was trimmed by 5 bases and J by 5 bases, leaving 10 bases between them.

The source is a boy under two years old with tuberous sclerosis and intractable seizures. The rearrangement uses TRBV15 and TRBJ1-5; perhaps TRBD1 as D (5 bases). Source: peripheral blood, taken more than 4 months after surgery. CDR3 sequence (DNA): TGTGCCACCAGCCGCAGGGAGGATCAGCCCCAGCATTTT. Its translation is CATSRREDQPQHF.